Each of the 13 T cell receptor beta chains below was sequenced from the same sample in a study of T-cell memory formation after mild COVID-19. MiXCR was run by TCRdb on the 5' RACE reads, yielding one entry per CDR3 protein. The sample records about 210,000 distinct CDR3 sequences, about 11% being singletons. The sample consisted of PBMCs or a T cell subset sorted from them (not recorded which). These receptor sequences come from a man aged 18 to 29 who had mild COVID-19 (a few samples of this study predate the infection). Cell type and time point are not known.

This clonotype came up many times. The genes are TRBV7-9 and TRBJ1-5; no definite D call. The V gene's germline CDR1 is SEHNR and CDR2 FQNEAQ (reference sequence). This CDR3 is 12 amino acids long. V gave up 6 bases and J gave up 3 bases, with 6 bases separating them. As DNA, the CDR3 is TGTGCCAGCAGGTACTCCAATCAGCCCCAGCATTTT. This codes for CASRYSNQPQHF.

The chain recombines TRBV6-5 with TRBJ2-7; D might be TRBD1 or TRBD2, each matching 5 bases. This CDR3 contains 15 residues. V was cut by 5 bases and J by 3 bases, with 17 bases left in between. Germline loops: CDR1 MNHEY, CDR2 SVGAGI. The CDR3 protein is CASSRPGTSLYEQYF. The CDR3 coding sequence is TGTGCCAGCAGTCGACCCGGGACGAGCCTCTACGAGCAGTACTTC.

The chain employs TRBV7-2 and TRBJ2-2; TRBD2 aligns across 11 bases. This CDR3 has 15 residues. Germline assignment: CDR1 SGHTA and CDR2 FQGNSA. The V segment lost 8 bases and the J segment 6 bases; nucleotides outside the gene matches: 8. The chain's CDR3 is CASYRGLAEAGELFF. The CDR3 DNA reads as TGTGCCAGCTATCGGGGACTAGCGGAAGCCGGGGAGCTGTTTTTT.

This clonotype was observed a handful of times. The rearrangement joins TRBV5-1 to TRBJ2-5, with unresolved D. Germline lookup yields CDR1 SGHRS and CDR2 YFSETQ. Trimming shortened V by 0 bases and J by 4 bases, and 10 bases separated the two germline ends. The CDR3 runs 14 residues. CDR3 protein: CASSLVDVGETQYF. The CDR3 DNA follows: TGCGCCAGCAGCTTGGTAGATGTGGGAGAGACCCAGTACTTC.

This clonotype was seen at least ten times. The rearrangement uses TRBV7-8 and TRBJ2-7; TRBD2 might be the D (5 bases). V dropped 4 bases and J dropped 1 base, with 8 bases sitting between them. The CDR3 extends over 13 amino acids. Germline assignment: CDR1 SGHVS and CDR2 FQNEAQ. The CDR3 loop reads CASSSRTSYEQYV. In nucleotides, the CDR3 is TGTGCCAGCAGCTCCCGGACTTCCTACGAGCAGTACGTC.

The J gene is TRBJ2-5, the V gene TRBV5-6; possibly TRBD1 for D (5 bases). V was cut by 0 bases and J by 5 bases, with 14 bases left in between. CDR1 and CDR2 from the germline V gene are SGHDT and YYEEEE. The CDR3 totals 15 residues. CDR3 sequence: CASSLGPRAGETQYF. The CDR3 region has the DNA TGTGCCAGCAGCTTGGGCCCCAGGGCAGGGGAGACCCAGTACTTC.

Only one count was recorded for this clonotype. This chain uses TRBV2 with TRBJ1-4; D is unclear. CDR1 SNHLY and CDR2 FYNNEI come from the germline V gene. The CDR3 length is 14 residues. V lost 6 bases, J lost 7 bases, and 15 bases lay in between. DNA of the CDR3: TGTGCCAGCAGGAGGGAGGTGATGGTTGAAAAACTGTTTTTT. Translation gives CASRREVMVEKLFF.

The CDR3 sequence: CASSDFPSSSPLHF. DNA of the CDR3: TGTGCCAGCAGTGACTTCCCCTCCTCTTCACCCCTCCACTTT. The V call is TRBV2, the J call TRBJ1-6; D is ambiguous. The CDR3 totals 14 residues. Per the germline V gene, CDR1 is SNHLY and CDR2 is FYNNEI. V was pared by 3 bases and J by 9 bases, with 12 bases between. The whole variable domain, filled in from reference TRBV2 and TRBJ1-6, reads EPEVTQTPSHQVTQMGQEVILRCVPISNHLYFYWYRQILGQKVEFLVSFYNNEISEKSEIFDDQFSVERPDGSNFTLKIRSTKLEDSAMYFCASSDFPSSSPLHFGNGTRLTVT.

This clonotype was recorded a few times. This rearrangement joins TRBV5-1 to TRBJ2-1; weak D call: TRBD2 (5 bases). The V and J ends lost 0 bases and 5 bases respectively, with 9 bases between them. There are 14 residues in the CDR3. The germline V gene has CDR1 SGHRS and CDR2 YFSETQ. This CDR3 reads CASSLAEGNNEQFF. The CDR3 DNA reads as TGCGCCAGCAGCTTGGCCGAGGGTAACAATGAGCAGTTCTTC.

This clonotype was detected many times. This chain links TRBV28 with TRBJ2-3; the D is unclear. Deletions cut 8 bases from V and 2 bases from J, with 17 bases between. Germline V CDR1 and CDR2: MDHEN, SYDVKM. There are 15 residues in the CDR3. The CDR3 DNA is TGTGCCAGCTCGATTGGCGCCAGCTCCACAGATACGCAGTATTTT. Protein: CASSIGASSTDTQYF.

This clonotype was seen repeatedly, ten times or more. V and J are TRBV4-1 and TRBJ2-1, with TRBD2 identical over 9 bases. CDR1 and CDR2 from the germline V gene are MGHRA and YSYEKL. This CDR3 region has 18 residues. J gave up 5 bases and V 1 base, and 12 bases lay outside the gene matches. CDR3 loop: CASSQVAGGQIFNNEQFF. The CDR3 DNA sequence: TGCGCCAGCAGCCAAGTGGCGGGGGGGCAAATCTTTAACAATGAGCAGTTCTTC.

This clonotype was detected ten times or more. The chain uses TRBV20-1 and TRBJ2-7; 7 bases are a match to TRBD2. Germline CDR1 DFQATT, CDR2 SNEGSKA (reference sequence). After removal of 0 bases from V and 0 bases from J, the junction contained 5 bases not matched to a gene. There are 15 residues in the CDR3. Written as DNA, the CDR3 is TGCAGTGCTAGAGAAGCGGGGTCAAGCTCCTACGAGCAGTACGTC. It codes for CSAREAGSSSYEQYV.

This clonotype has only a few counts. This chain uses TRBV7-2 with TRBJ1-4; 7 nucleotides agree with TRBD1. The trim removed 5 bases at V and 5 bases at J, leaving 8 bases unmatched. The CDR3 is 15 residues long. Germline assignment: CDR1 SGHTA and CDR2 FQGNSA. The CDR3: CASSPRTGLNEKLFF. The CDR3 DNA follows: TGTGCCAGCAGCCCAAGGACAGGACTGAATGAAAAACTGTTTTTT. Supplemented by reference TRBV7-2 and TRBJ1-4, the full variable domain reads GAGVSQSPSNKVTEKGKDVELRCDPISGHTALYWYRQSLGQGLEFLIYFQGNSAPDKSGLPSDRFSAERTGGSVSTLTIQRTQQEDSAVYLCASSPRTGLNEKLFFGSGTQLSVL.